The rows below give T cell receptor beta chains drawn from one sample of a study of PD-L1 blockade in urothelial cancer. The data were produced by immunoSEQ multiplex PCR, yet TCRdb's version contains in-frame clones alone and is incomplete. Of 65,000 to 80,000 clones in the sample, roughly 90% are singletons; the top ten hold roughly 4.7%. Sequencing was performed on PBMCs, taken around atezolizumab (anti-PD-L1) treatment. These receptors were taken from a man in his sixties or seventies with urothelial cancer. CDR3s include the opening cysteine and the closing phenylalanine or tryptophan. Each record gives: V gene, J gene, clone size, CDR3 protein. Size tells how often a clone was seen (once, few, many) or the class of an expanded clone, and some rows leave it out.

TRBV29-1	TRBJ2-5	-	CSVEDQLAGGPSSETQYF
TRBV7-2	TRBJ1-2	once	CASSFDRVGYTF
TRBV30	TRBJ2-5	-	CAYYRAGQETQYF
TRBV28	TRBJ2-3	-	CASTQSGTDTQYF
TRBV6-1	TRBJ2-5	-	CASSANTQGAFQETQYF
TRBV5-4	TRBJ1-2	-	CASSLSTAIYGYTF
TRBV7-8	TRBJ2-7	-	CASSLAASGSYEQYF
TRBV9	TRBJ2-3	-	CASSVGSSGSTDTQYF
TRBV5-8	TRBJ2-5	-	CASSRNPGQGKGETQYF
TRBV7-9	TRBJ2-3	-	CASSSLRGPTDTQYF
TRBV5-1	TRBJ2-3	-	CASSAGGDTQYF
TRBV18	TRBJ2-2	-	CASSNPGQGDTGELFF
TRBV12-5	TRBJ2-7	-	CASGPGINYEQYF
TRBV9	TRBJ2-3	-	CASSVVDRGSDTQYF
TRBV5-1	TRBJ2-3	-	CASSLSTSGRAADTQYF
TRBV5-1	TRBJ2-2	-	CASSFTSGSSGELFF
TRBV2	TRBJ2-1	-	CASSDGGRSYNEQFF
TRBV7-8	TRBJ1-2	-	CASSLNTDYGYTF
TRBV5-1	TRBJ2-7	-	CASSLAGEYEQYF
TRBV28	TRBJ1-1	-	CASSLAQGNTEAFF
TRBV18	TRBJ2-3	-	CASSPEREGDTQYF
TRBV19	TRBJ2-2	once	CASSAQGANTGELFF
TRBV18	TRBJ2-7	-	CASRPSHSGSLYEQYF
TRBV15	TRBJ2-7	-	CATSRPGLAAYEQYF
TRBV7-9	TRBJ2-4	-	CASSPRTSGSPNIQYF
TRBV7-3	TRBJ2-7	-	CASSLSGLTSGNEQYF
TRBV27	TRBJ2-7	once	CASSSGAYEQYF
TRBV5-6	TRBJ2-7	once	CASSLGTVPSYEQYF
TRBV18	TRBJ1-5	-	CASSPGQGNQPQHF
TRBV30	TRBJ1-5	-	CAWSIRTGTGDQPQHF
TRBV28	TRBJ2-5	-	CASSSSGTSGNVLGTQYF
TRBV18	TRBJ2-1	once	CASSPFLAGNSYNEQFF
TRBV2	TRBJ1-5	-	CASSGDSNQPQHF
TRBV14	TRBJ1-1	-	CASTGGGIMNTEAFF
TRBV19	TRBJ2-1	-	CASSIRRGDEQFF
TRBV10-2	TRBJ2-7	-	CASSVHITGQLYEQYF
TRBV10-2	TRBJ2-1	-	CASRDSSYNEQFF
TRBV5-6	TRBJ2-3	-	CASTGTGMADTQYF
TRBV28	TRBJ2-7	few	CASTPPRGEQYF
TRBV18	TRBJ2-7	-	CASSPGHTYEQYF
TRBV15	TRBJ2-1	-	CATCTTSGRFGYNEQFF
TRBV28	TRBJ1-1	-	CASSLGQVVNTEAFF
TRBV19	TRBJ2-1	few	CATWGGSNEQFF
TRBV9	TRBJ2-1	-	CASSVRSSGTSGSVSNEQFF
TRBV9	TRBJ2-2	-	CASDKPNTGELFF
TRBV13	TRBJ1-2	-	CASSARTANYGYTF
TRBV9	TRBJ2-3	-	CASSVASLARTDTQYF
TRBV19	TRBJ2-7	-	CASKRGLAGPYEQYF
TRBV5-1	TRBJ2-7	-	CASSLVGGTLYEQYF
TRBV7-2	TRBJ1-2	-	CASSHPGTGVGEGYTF
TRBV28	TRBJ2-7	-	CASRLTGERRSSYEQYF
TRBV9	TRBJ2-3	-	CASSVDPGGGDTQYF
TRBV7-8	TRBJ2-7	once	CASSFGGRAGSYEQYF
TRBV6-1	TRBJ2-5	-	CASSRDRVQETQYF
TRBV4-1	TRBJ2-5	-	CASSHPSGAQETQYF